This T cell receptor beta chain was found in a study of beta chain features in type 1 diabetes (dated by TCRdb to 2016 to 2019). Background for the entire study: Patients and healthy donors did not differ in mean age, gender distribution, total cell number or subset yield. A total of roughly 99,000,000 sorted cells were examined across all samples, and the number of cells per subset was strongly correlated with RNA yield. In the study, recently diagnosed type 1 diabetes patients and matched healthy donors were compared on the TCRB repertoires of their sorted circulating CD4+ T cell subsets. Naive and central memory subsets were obtained from all 30 or so donors, but regulatory and stem cell-like memory subsets were isolated from only 8 patients and roughly eight healthy donors.

What the work shows at the level of the full study, not this receptor alone: PCR might favor shorter templates, but patient and control samples were amplified and corrected together, so any skew would affect both groups equally. At VDJ recombination sites, type 1 diabetes patients had fewer insertions and more deleted nucleotides, which implies abnormalities in thymic rearrangement. Sequencing cDNA rather than genomic DNA could over-represent highly expressing activated cells, although activation and CD3 levels did not differ between groups. Type 1 diabetes patients showed a moderate but significant shortening of TCRB CDR3 length in all four CD4+ subsets. Naive, central memory and regulatory TCRB repertoires appeared more similar among patients than among healthy donors. HLA sub-analyses involved small numbers of individuals, so any influence of HLA type on TCRB rearrangement remained unresolved.

The germline V gene (reference sequence) specifies SGHNT as CDR1 and YYREEE as CDR2. CDR3 length: 13 amino acids, cysteine to phenylalanine. The read is trimmed to its CDR3 DNA, 39 bases read in frame from base 1. V lost 4 bases and J lost 6 bases, and the count of bases not matched to a germline gene is 2. The entire isolated RNA was reverse transcribed using the High Capacity cDNA Reverse Transcription Kit, and thus expressed TCRB transcripts were sequenced. Deep immunoSEQ sequencing was applied to naive, central memory and regulatory T cell samples, giving an average of roughly 3.5 million total reads per sample. After sorted cells were lysed in RLT buffer, RNA was extracted with DNase-treated RNeasy Micro or Mini kits, with the choice depending on cell number. To prevent cross-contamination, every cell subset was processed on its own, while patient and healthy donor samples were processed together. Using the immunoSEQ multiplex PCR, TCRB sequences were amplified from cDNA into 87-bp fragments spanning the CDR3 region. Sequencing of the amplicons was done on the Illumina HiSeq platform. As for the original processing: PCR bias was corrected computationally using synthetic template baselines, and reads within Hamming distance 2 were collapsed, with unmergeable singletons discarded. Reads were aligned to IMGT to assign V, D and J genes, CDR3 length, and insertions or deletions at six rearrangement sites. Clonotype counts were normalized to sorted cell number within each subset before computing true diversity and Gini coefficients with the tcR R package. The overlap coefficient, calculated on TCRB nucleotide sequences, was used to measure repertoire sharing. Out-of-frame TCRB sequences from naive cells were analyzed as a proxy for the pre-selection repertoire. In its TCRdb copy, this immuneACCESS table keeps in-frame sequences only and misses some clones. Where compared with another copy, unresolved V genes explain less than half of these, and the others have no known cause. For V, J and clone size, that table is used; D and trimming come from the DNA. Recorded for this sample are 620,000 or so clones; 15% to 19% of them occurred a single time. The ten largest make up about 0.093% of the sample.

Each donor gave one peripheral blood draw, about 100 mL on average, collected into heparinised tubes. Using a panel that included CD45RO, CCR7, CD25, CD127, CD95 and CD27, naive, central memory, regulatory and stem cell-like memory CD4+ T cells were sorted on a BD FACSAria II. Purity was above 95% for every sorted population. PBMCs were isolated immediately by Lymphoprep density gradient centrifugation and stained directly without culture. So that batch effects would be minimized, each experiment stained and sorted samples in pairs, pairing one healthy donor with one patient. Remarks on this clone: The antigen it binds to is not known. The sample holds no much larger clone one base away, and base qualities are not on file.

The V and J segments used are TRBV5-4 and TRBJ2-2; 8 central nucleotides agree with TRBD1. Specimen: naive CD4+ T cells from blood. The label giving this sample's cell subset or site can be read as: true naive CD4+ T cells. The receptor was isolated from a man between 18 and 29 years old in good health. The sequenced DNA: TGTGCCAGCAGCCAGGACAGGGCCGGGGAGCTGTTTTTT. Its translation is CASSQDRAGELFF.